These 25 T cell receptor beta chains originate from one sample sequenced in a study of regulatory T cells in long-lasting Graves disease. CDR3-region Arm-PCR and iRepertoire HTBI primers produced the TCR beta libraries. Each CDR3 protein gets one entry after TCRdb re-called the multiplex PCR reads with MiXCR. The sample has a few hundred thousand distinct CDR3 sequences, about 20% seen once. This sample's time point: persistent/refractory GD, antithyroid drugs over 5 years with positive TRAb. After RNA was extracted from PBMCs, the TCR library was made from it. The sample here was peripheral blood mononuclear cells (PBMCs), taken when the disease was refractory, from a patient treated with antithyroid drugs. Every receptor here comes from a female donor with Graves disease.

CDR3 region: CASRGTDTSRLSSQFF. CDR3 nucleotide sequence: TGTGCCAGTAGGGGGACCGACACTTCCCGTTTGTCTTCGCAGTTCTTC. The chain recombines TRBV7-2 with TRBJ2-1; weak D call: TRBD1 (6 bases). This CDR3 has 16 amino acids. Germline loops: CDR1 SGHTA, CDR2 FQGNSA. Trimming pared 9 bases from V and 12 bases from J, leaving 30 bases between.

There are a few counts of this clonotype. The chain joins TRBV12-3 or TRBV12-4 to TRBJ2-3; 10 bases are a match to TRBD2. The V segment lost 5 bases and the J segment 3 bases; nucleotides outside the gene matches: 8. This CDR3 contains 16 residues. This chain's CDR3 is CASSRQREGSTDTQYF. The CDR3 DNA sequence: TGTGCCAGCAGTCGACAGCGGGAGGGCTCGACAGATACGCAGTATTTT.

The chain joins TRBV19 to TRBJ2-2; 9 bases match TRBD1. The CDR3 is made up of 20 amino acids. Germline CDR1 is LNHDA and CDR2 is SQIVND (reference sequence). The trim removed 4 bases at V and 5 bases at J, leaving 20 bases unmatched. This chain's CDR3 is CASSTRGGTGRWLGTGELFF. The CDR3, as DNA: TGTGCCAGTAGTACAAGGGGCGGGACAGGGAGATGGTTGGGGACCGGGGAGCTGTTTTTT.

In the case of this clonotype: Possible read error: a much larger clone is one base away. The rearrangement links TRBV12-3 or TRBV12-4 to TRBJ2-5; D call uncertain. V was cut by 11 bases and J by 1 base, with 11 bases left in between. The CDR3 covers 12 residues. CDR3 DNA sequence: TGTGCCGGCAAGGGCCCCCAAGAGACCCAGTACTTC. It codes for CAGKGPQETQYF.

The chain recombines TRBV20-1 with TRBJ2-3; D may be TRBD2 (5 bases). Germline loops: CDR1 DFQATT, CDR2 SNEGSKA (reference sequence). The length of the CDR3 is 13 residues. The V and J ends lost 2 bases and 7 bases respectively, with 13 bases between them. The CDR3 sequence: CSARRWERNTQYF. The CDR3 nucleotides are TGCAGTGCTAGACGGTGGGAGCGAAATACGCAGTATTTT.

This clonotype has a handful of counts. The chain is built from TRBV29-1 and TRBJ1-4; no definite D call. CDR1 and CDR2 (germline): SQVTM, ANQGSEA. This CDR3 spans 11 amino acids. V lost 5 bases to trimming and J lost 6 bases, with 7 bases between them. The DNA for the CDR3 is TGCAGCGTTAGAAGAGATGAAAAACTGTTTTTT. Residues: CSVRRDEKLFF.

This clonotype showed up just once. CDR3 DNA sequence: TGCGCCAGCAGCTTGCTAACAGGGAAGAACACTGAAGCTTTCTTT. It yields the protein CASSLLTGKNTEAFF. The J gene is TRBJ1-1, the V gene TRBV5-1; D may be TRBD1 (6 bases). V was trimmed by 1 base and J by 1 base, leaving 11 bases between them. Germline V gives CDR1 SGHRS, CDR2 YFSETQ. This CDR3 comprises 15 residues.

V gene TRBV29-1 combines with J gene TRBJ2-7, with D perhaps TRBD1 (6 bases). Trimming stripped 6 bases from V and 2 bases from J, with 11 bases between. CDR1 and CDR2 (germline): SQVTM, ANQGSEA. This CDR3 has 12 residues. CDR3 nucleotide sequence: TGCAGCGTCCGGGACACGACCTACGAGCAGTACTTC. Translated: CSVRDTTYEQYF.

The sample holds many counts of this clonotype. The V gene is TRBV7-8, the J gene TRBJ1-2; 7 nucleotides align to TRBD1. Per the germline V gene, CDR1 is SGHVS and CDR2 is FQNEAQ. The CDR3 totals 15 residues. The trim removed 1 base at V and 1 base at J, leaving 3 bases unmatched. The CDR3 loop is CASSLGGQRNYGYTF. CDR3 DNA sequence: TGTGCCAGCAGCTTAGGGGGACAGCGTAACTATGGCTACACCTTC.

The chain carries TRBV6-1 and TRBJ1-1; D uncertain. Trimming stripped 6 bases from V and 0 bases from J, with 11 bases between. The germline V gene encodes CDR1 MNHNS and CDR2 SASEGT. The CDR3 covers 14 residues. CDR3: CASRFREMNTEAFF. In nucleotides, the CDR3 is TGTGCCAGCAGGTTCAGAGAAATGAACACTGAAGCTTTCTTT.

This clonotype was counted between two and nine times. As DNA, the CDR3 is TGTGCCACCAGCAGGATAATGAAAAACGGCCTGTCCTACGAGCAGTACTTC. This sequence encodes CATSRIMKNGLSYEQYF. The gene calls are TRBV15 and TRBJ2-7; D remains ambiguous. The CDR3 sequence is 17 residues long. Germline V gives CDR1 LNHNV, CDR2 YYDKDF (reference sequence). V dropped 3 bases and J dropped 1 base, with 19 bases sitting between them.

As concerns this clonotype: A junction boundary mismatches the germline segment, possibly from a read error. The chain combines TRBV6-4 with TRBJ1-4, with D hard to call. Germline V gene sequence: CDR1 MRHNA, CDR2 SNTAGT. The CDR3 covers 16 residues. This CDR3 is CASSYSRIPTNEKLFF. In DNA, the CDR3 is TGTGCCAGCAGTTACTCGAGAATTCCAACTAATGAAAAACTGTTTTTT.

This clonotype has at least ten counts. The chain is built from TRBV7-2 and TRBJ2-7; TRBD1 matches 10 bases. Germline V lookup: CDR1 SGHTA, CDR2 FQGNSA. V lost 6 bases to trimming and J lost 2 bases; unmatched junction nucleotides: 10. This CDR3 is built from 16 residues. The CDR3 sequence: CASRARGGTGAYEQYF. The DNA of the CDR3 is TGTGCCAGCAGGGCCCGAGGCGGGACAGGGGCCTACGAGCAGTACTTC.

The chain carries TRBV6-9 and TRBJ2-1; TRBD2 might be the D (5 bases). CDR1 is MNHGY, CDR2 SVAAGI, per germline. V was pared by 4 bases and J by 9 bases, with 13 bases between. CDR3 size: 13 residues. CDR3 DNA: TGTGCCAGCAGTTTAGCGCGAGGTGGTGAGCAGTTCTTC. Translating gives CASSLARGGEQFF.

The chain uses TRBV5-1 and TRBJ2-7; 12 positions agree with TRBD2. V shed 4 bases and J 3 bases; nucleotides not matched to a gene: 11. Germline V gene sequence: CDR1 SGHRS, CDR2 YFSETQ. This CDR3 contains 17 residues. The chain's CDR3 is CASSLGPSGRAGYEQYF. CDR3 nucleotides: TGCGCCAGCAGCCTGGGCCCTAGCGGGAGGGCCGGCTACGAGCAGTACTTC.

This clonotype was observed at least ten times. This chain joins TRBV6-1 and TRBJ1-6, with 8 bases lining up with TRBD1. Germline values: CDR1 MNHNS, CDR2 SASEGT. V was clipped by 6 bases and J by 5 bases; unmatched bases: 3. This CDR3 spans 14 amino acids. The CDR3 sequence is CASRDRGDNSPLHF. Written as DNA, the CDR3 is TGTGCCAGCAGAGACAGGGGCGATAATTCACCCCTCCACTTT.

The V gene is TRBV2, the J gene TRBJ2-3; no clear D. V gave up 6 bases and J gave up 2 bases, with 6 bases separating them. This CDR3 has 12 residues. CDR1 and CDR2 (germline): SNHLY, FYNNEI. The CDR3 region has the DNA TGTGCCAGCAGCGCAGTCACAGATACGCAGTATTTT. As protein: CASSAVTDTQYF.

This clonotype was recorded once. Just one base apart from a much larger clone, this may be a read error. The V gene is TRBV2, the J gene TRBJ1-2; D ambiguous. The V gene's germline CDR1 is SNHLY and CDR2 FYNNEI. This CDR3 is built from 14 residues. The CDR3 sequence: CATESRREANGYAF. The DNA of the CDR3 is TGTGCCACAGAATCGCGTAGGGAGGCAAACGGCTACGCCTTC. Supplemented by reference TRBV2 and TRBJ1-2, the full variable domain reads EPEVTQTPSHQVTQMGQEVILRCVPISNHLYFYWYRQILGQKVEFLVSFYNNEISEKSEIFDDQFSVERPDGSNFTLKIRSTKLEDSAMYFCATESRREANGYAFGSGTRLTVV.

This clonotype was counted a few times. The gene calls are TRBV12-3 or TRBV12-4 and TRBJ2-1; weak D call: TRBD2 (5 bases). The germline V and J ends were trimmed by 3 bases and 8 bases, with 20 bases remaining between them. The CDR3 has 16 residues. CDR3 region: CASSFIASASTYEQFF. CDR3 in DNA: TGTGCCAGCAGTTTCATAGCGTCTGCATCTACGTATGAGCAGTTCTTC.

The count of this clonotype is one. The V gene is TRBV5-1, the J gene TRBJ2-1, with D maybe TRBD2 (5 bases). Per germline, CDR1 SGHRS and CDR2 YFSETQ. The CDR3 is made up of 15 amino acids. Trimming removed 1 base at V and 6 bases at J, with 14 bases between. This CDR3 reads CASSLWTHGSNEQFF. The CDR3 nucleotides read TGCGCCAGCAGCTTGTGGACTCACGGGTCCAATGAGCAGTTCTTC. Full variable domain (missing parts from reference TRBV5-1 and TRBJ2-1): KAGVTQTPRYLIKTRGQQVTLSCSPISGHRSVSWYQQTPGQGLQFLFEYFSETQRNKGNFPGRFSGRQFSNSRSEMNVSTLELGDSALYLCASSLWTHGSNEQFFGPGTRLTVL.

As DNA, the CDR3 is TGTGCCAGCCGACAGGGGGACACTGAAGCTTTCTTT. Protein: CASRQGDTEAFF. The chain couples TRBV19 to TRBJ1-1, with 9 bases aligning to TRBD1. Trimming at V came to 9 bases and at J to 3 bases, leaving 2 bases not matched to a gene. This CDR3 is built from 12 residues. Germline V gene lookup returns CDR1 LNHDA and CDR2 SQIVND (reference sequence).

The rearrangement uses TRBV9 and TRBJ1-2; D gene unclear. The CDR3 extends over 14 amino acids. Trimming pared 0 bases from V and 1 base from J, leaving 7 bases between. Germline-derived CDR1 and CDR2 are SGDLS and YYNGEE. CDR3 protein: CASSVDRNNYGYTF. CDR3 nucleotide sequence: TGTGCCAGCAGCGTAGACAGAAATAACTATGGCTACACCTTC.

This clonotype has a count of ten or more. V usage is TRBV6-5 and J usage is TRBJ2-5; 11 bases are shared with TRBD2. Germline loops: CDR1 MNHEY, CDR2 SVGAGI. CDR3 length: 14 amino acids. The J segment lost 4 bases and the V segment lost 2 bases, leaving 0 bases of the junction unmatched. CDR3 loop: CASSYGLAGETQYF. As DNA, the CDR3 is TGTGCCAGCAGTTACGGACTAGCGGGAGAGACCCAGTACTTC.

This clonotype was recorded many times. The gene calls are TRBV28 and TRBJ2-7; D possibly uses TRBD1 or TRBD2 (6 bases each). V was pared by 4 bases and J by 0 bases, with 10 bases between. Germline V gene data show CDR1 as MDHEN and CDR2 as SYDVKM. CDR3 size: 14 residues. The DNA for the CDR3 is TGTGCCAGCAGTTCGCGGGACATCTCCTACGAGCAGTACTTC. Amino acid sequence: CASSSRDISYEQYF.

The chain is built from TRBV20-1 and TRBJ2-5; D perhaps matches TRBD2 (5 bases). Germline V gene sequence: CDR1 DFQATT, CDR2 SNEGSKA (reference sequence). The CDR3 is 13 residues long. V lost 0 bases and J 4 bases, leaving 9 bases between the germline ends. The CDR3 DNA is TGCAGTGCTAGAGATTCGAGCGGAGAGACCCAGTACTTC. It is translated as CSARDSSGETQYF.